The clone carrying this T cell receptor (beta chain) was observed a single time. Its antigen is currently unknown. V lost 0 bases to trimming and J lost 0 bases, with 14 bases between them. From germline, CDR1 is LGHNA and CDR2 YNFKEQ. The CDR3 has 17 amino acids. CD4+CD25+CD127- Tregs, CD4+CD25- non-Tregs, CD4 and CD8 cells were sorted. The data were obtained in a study of Tregs in tolerant kidney transplant recipients. Study summary: Recipients received nonmyeloablative bone marrow transplants from related graft donors, with transient mixed chimerism. Study-level results: Changing PCR primers prevented nucleotide comparison between some patients' samples.

Assay: immunoSEQ multiplex PCR; the TCRdb copy retains only in-frame clones and omits some. The table lists about 60,000 clones, approximately 92% of them singletons, with 11% in the top ten. The sequencing here drew on CD8+ T cells from blood, taken before the transplant. This TCR came from a human donor who received a combined kidney and bone marrow transplant. The chain carries TRBV4-2 and TRBJ1-1; D remains ambiguous. CDR3 sequence (DNA): TGTGCCAGCAGCCAAGATGACGGGGAGGGAGTGAACACTGAAGCTTTCTTT. Amino acids: CASSQDDGEGVNTEAFF.